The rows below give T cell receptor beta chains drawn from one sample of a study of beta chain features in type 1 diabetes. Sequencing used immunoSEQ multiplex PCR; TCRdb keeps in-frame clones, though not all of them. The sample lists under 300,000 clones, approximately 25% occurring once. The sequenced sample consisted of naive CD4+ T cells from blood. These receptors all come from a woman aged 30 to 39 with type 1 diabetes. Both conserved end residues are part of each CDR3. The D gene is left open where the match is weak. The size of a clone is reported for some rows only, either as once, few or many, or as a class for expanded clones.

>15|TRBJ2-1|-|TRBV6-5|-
TGTGCCAGCAGTTACAGGGGGATCTCCTACAATGAGCAGTTCTTC
CASSYRGISYNEQFF
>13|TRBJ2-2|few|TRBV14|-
TGTGCCAGCAGCCGCGTCTACACCGGGGAGCTGTTTTTT
CASSRVYTGELFF
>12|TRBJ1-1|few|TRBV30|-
TGTGCCTGGAGGTCCTGGAACACTGAAGCTTTCTTT
CAWRSWNTEAFF
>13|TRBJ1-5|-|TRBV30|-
TGTGCCTGGAAGGGGGATAGCAATCAGCCCCAGCATTTT
CAWKGDSNQPQHF
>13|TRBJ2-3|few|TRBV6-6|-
TGTGCCAGCACCGGCAGGGGCACAGATACGCAGTATTTT
CASTGRGTDTQYF
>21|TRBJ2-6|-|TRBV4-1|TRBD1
TGCGCCAGCAGCCAAGTTTCGTTTAAGAGACAGGGACACTCTGGGGCCAACGTCCTGACTTTC
CASSQVSFKRQGHSGANVLTF
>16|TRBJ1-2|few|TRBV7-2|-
TGTGCCAGCAGCTTAGAAGCCAGTCGGGGGTTTGATGGCTACACCTTC
CASSLEASRGFDGYTF
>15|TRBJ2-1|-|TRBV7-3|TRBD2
TGTGCCAGCAGCCCGGGACTAGCGGGCTACAATGAGCAGTTCTTC
CASSPGLAGYNEQFF
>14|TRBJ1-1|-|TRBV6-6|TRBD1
TGTGCCAGCAGGCAAGGACAGGGGGGCACTGAAGCTTTCTTT
CASRQGQGGTEAFF
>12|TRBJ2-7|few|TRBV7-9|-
TGTGCCAGCAGCAACTCCGGGGACGAGCAGTACTTC
CASSNSGDEQYF
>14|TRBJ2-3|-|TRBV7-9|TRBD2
TGTGCCAGCAGCGGGAGGGGTGGTTCCGATACGCAGTATTTT
CASSGRGGSDTQYF
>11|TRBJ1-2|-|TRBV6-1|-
TGTGCCAGCAGTTACGCCGAGGGCTACACCTTC
CASSYAEGYTF
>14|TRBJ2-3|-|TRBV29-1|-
TGCAGCGTCCATTTACCGGGGAACACAGATACGCAGTATTTT
CSVHLPGNTDTQYF
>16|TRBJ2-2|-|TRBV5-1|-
TGCGCCAGCAGCTTGATTGCCCAGGAGAACACCGGGGAGCTGTTTTTT
CASSLIAQENTGELFF
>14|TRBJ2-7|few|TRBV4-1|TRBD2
TGCGCCAGCAGCCGACTAGCGGGGGCCAGGGAGCAGTACTTC
CASSRLAGAREQYF
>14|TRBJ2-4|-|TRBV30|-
TGTGCCTGGCGGGGTCGTGAAACCAAAAACATTCAGTACTTC
CAWRGRETKNIQYF
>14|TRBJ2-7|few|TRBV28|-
TGTGCCAGCAGTGCCGGACAGCTTTCCTACGAGCAGTACTTC
CASSAGQLSYEQYF
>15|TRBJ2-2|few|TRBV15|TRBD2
TGTGCCACCAGCAGGGACACGGGAGGTTCCGGGGAGCTGTTTTTT
CATSRDTGGSGELFF
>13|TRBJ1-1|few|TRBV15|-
TGTGCCACCAGCAGACAGTCGAACACTGAAGCTTTCTTT
CATSRQSNTEAFF
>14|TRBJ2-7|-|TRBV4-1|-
TGCGCCAGCAGCCCCAGGGTTGAGAACTACGAGCAGTACTTC
CASSPRVENYEQYF
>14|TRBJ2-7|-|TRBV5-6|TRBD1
TGTGCCAGCAGCTTCGGACAGGGGAGTGGGGAGCAGTACTTC
CASSFGQGSGEQYF
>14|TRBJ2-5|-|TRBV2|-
TGTGCCAGCAGGGCACAGGGGACTCTGGAGACCCAGTACTTC
CASRAQGTLETQYF
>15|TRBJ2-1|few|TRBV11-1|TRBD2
TGTGCCAGCAGCCCCCGGGAGGCCCCGTACAATGAGCAGTTCTTC
CASSPREAPYNEQFF
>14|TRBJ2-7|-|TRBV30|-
TGTGCCTGGAAAAGTCGCAGGAATACCTACGAGCAGTACTTC
CAWKSRRNTYEQYF
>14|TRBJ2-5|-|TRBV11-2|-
TGTGCCAGCAACATCGACAGGTACCAAGAGACCCAGTACTTC
CASNIDRYQETQYF
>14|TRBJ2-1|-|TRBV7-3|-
TGTGCCAGCAGTCCCGGGACTGGGTACAATGAGCAGTTCTTC
CASSPGTGYNEQFF
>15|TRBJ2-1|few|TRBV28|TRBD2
TGTGCCAGCAGTTCTAGCGGGAGTCTAGACAATGAGCAGTTCTTC
CASSSSGSLDNEQFF
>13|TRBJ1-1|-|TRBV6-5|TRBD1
TGTGCCAGCAGTTACGGGGACAGGGGAGAAGCTTTCTTT
CASSYGDRGEAFF
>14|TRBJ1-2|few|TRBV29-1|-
TGCAGCGTTGGGAGGGGACCAGTTCGGAATGGCTACACCTTC
CSVGRGPVRNGYTF
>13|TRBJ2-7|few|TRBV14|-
TGTGCCAGCAGCCAAGACCGCTCCTACGAGCAGTACTTC
CASSQDRSYEQYF
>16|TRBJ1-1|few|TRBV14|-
TGTGCCAGCAGCCAAGGGGCCACAGGGACGAACACTGAAGCTTTCTTT
CASSQGATGTNTEAFF